The 6 T cell receptor beta chains below were found in one sample sequenced in a study of T cells in Graves' hyperthyroidism and ophthalmopathy. Amplification yielded TCR beta CDR3 regions, with RNA transcripts as the source. Researchers ran a first-round RT-PCR on the TCR CDR3 using the HTBI primer set. In TCRdb, the multiplex PCR reads were re-called with MiXCR into one record per CDR3 protein. This sample has about 400,000 distinct CDR3 sequences, with more than 12% found just once. Sample: blood. The receptors come from a woman younger than 45 with Graves' hyperthyroidism.

The chain has TRBV5-4 and TRBJ2-7, with 7 positions matching TRBD2. The CDR3 loop spans 15 amino acids. V lost 0 bases and J lost 5; bases outside the gene matches: 8. From germline, CDR1 is SGHNT and CDR2 YYREEE (reference sequence). The CDR3 DNA reads TGTGCCAGCAGCTTGGCCCAGCGGGGAACCCACGAGCAGTACTTC. It yields the protein CASSLAQRGTHEQYF.

This clonotype was found many times. V and J are TRBV28 and TRBJ2-7; no reliable D call. Germline CDR1 and CDR2: MDHEN and SYDVKM. The CDR3 covers 14 residues. The germline V and J ends were trimmed by 6 bases and 6 bases, with 18 bases remaining between them. The CDR3: CASRLGPSYGEQYF. The CDR3 DNA reads TGTGCCAGCAGATTAGGACCCAGCTACGGCGAGCAGTACTTC.

CDR3: CASSLYGGEINQPQHF. DNA of the CDR3: TGTGCCAGCAGCTTGTACGGGGGCGAGATAAATCAGCCCCAGCATTTT. This sequence joins TRBV5-6 and TRBJ1-5; the D gene is possibly TRBD1 (6 bases). Deletions cut 1 base from V and 4 bases from J, with 15 bases between. CDR3 size: 16 residues. The germline V gene has CDR1 SGHDT and CDR2 YYEEEE.

As concerns this clonotype: A read error may explain this, as a much larger clone is one base away. The CDR3 carries no conserved terminal phenylalanine or tryptophan, so it likely arises from a read error. The rearrangement uses TRBV20-1 and TRBJ1-1; the D gene is possibly TRBD1 (6 bases). Germline-derived CDR1 and CDR2 are DFQATT and SNEGSKA (reference sequence). CDR3 length: 14 amino acids. Between the trimmed V and J ends, which lost 1 base and 5 bases, there was a span of 14 bases. The CDR3 is CSARVDSPGTEAFL. CDR3 coding DNA: TGCAGTGCTAGAGTGGACAGCCCGGGGACTGAAGCTTTCCTT.

Details on this clonotype: This may be a read error, as it is one base from a much larger clone. The genes are TRBV3-1 and TRBJ2-7; D could derive from TRBD1 or TRBD2 (6 bases each). This CDR3 is 14 amino acids long. Germline CDR1 and CDR2: LGHDT and YNNKEL (reference sequence). This chain's CDR3 is CTSSRGPGAGEQYF. The DNA for the CDR3 is TGTACCAGCAGCCGAGGCCCGGGGGCAGGGGAGCAGTACTTC.

The J gene is TRBJ1-2, the V gene TRBV18; 9 nucleotides align to TRBD1. Looked up from germline, CDR1 is KGHSH and CDR2 is LQKENI. CDR3 size: 15 residues. V dropped 1 base and J dropped 8; count of bases not matched to a gene: 8. The CDR3: CASSPLGQGSIGYTF. The CDR3 DNA is TGTGCCAGCTCACCACTAGGACAGGGGAGCATCGGCTACACCTTC.